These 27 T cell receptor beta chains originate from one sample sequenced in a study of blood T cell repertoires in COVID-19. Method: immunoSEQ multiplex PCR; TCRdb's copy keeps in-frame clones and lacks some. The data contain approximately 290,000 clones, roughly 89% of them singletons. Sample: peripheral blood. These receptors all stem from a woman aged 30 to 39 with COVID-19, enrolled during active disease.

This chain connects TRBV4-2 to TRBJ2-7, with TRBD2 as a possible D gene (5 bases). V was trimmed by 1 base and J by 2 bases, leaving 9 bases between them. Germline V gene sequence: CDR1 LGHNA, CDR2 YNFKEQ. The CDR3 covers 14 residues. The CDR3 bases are TGTGCCAGCAGCCAAGCTGGACTCACCTACGAGCAGTACTTC. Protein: CASSQAGLTYEQYF.

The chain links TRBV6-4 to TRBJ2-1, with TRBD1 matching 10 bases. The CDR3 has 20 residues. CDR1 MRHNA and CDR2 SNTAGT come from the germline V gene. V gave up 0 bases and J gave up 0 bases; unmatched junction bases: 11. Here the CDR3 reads CASSDSIRQGAKNSYNEQFF. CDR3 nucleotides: TGTGCCAGCAGTGACTCGATTAGACAGGGGGCTAAAAACTCCTACAATGAGCAGTTCTTC.

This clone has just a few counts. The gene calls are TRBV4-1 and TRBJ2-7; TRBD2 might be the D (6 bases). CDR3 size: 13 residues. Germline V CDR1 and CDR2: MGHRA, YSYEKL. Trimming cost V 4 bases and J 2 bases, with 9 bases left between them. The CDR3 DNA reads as TGCGCCAGCAGCCCTAGCGCAACCTACGAGCAGTACTTC. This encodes CASSPSATYEQYF.

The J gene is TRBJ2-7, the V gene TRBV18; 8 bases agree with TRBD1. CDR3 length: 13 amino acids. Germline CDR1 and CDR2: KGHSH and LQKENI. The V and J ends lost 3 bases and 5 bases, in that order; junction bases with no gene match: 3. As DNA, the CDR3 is TGTGCCAGCTCACCGCACAGGGGGGACGAGCAGTACTTC. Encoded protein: CASSPHRGDEQYF.

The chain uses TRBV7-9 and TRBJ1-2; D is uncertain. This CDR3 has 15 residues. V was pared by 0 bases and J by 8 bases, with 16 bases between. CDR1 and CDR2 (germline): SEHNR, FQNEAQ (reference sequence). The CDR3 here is CASSLAVLLGGGYTF. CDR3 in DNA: TGTGCCAGCAGCTTAGCGGTACTGCTTGGAGGGGGCTACACCTTC.

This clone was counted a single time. CDR3 sequence: CASSRADPNTEAFF. CDR3 coding DNA: TGCGCCAGCAGCCGGGCTGATCCGAACACTGAAGCTTTCTTT. The chain couples TRBV4-1 to TRBJ1-1; D not resolved. Germline lookup yields CDR1 MGHRA and CDR2 YSYEKL. V gave up 4 bases and J gave up 1 base, with 10 bases separating them. The CDR3 extends over 14 amino acids.

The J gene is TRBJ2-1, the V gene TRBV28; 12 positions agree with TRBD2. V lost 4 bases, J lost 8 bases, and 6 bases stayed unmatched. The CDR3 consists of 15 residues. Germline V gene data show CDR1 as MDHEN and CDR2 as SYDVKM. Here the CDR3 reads CASSSRLAGDYEQFF. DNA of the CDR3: TGTGCCAGCAGTTCCCGACTAGCGGGGGACTATGAGCAGTTCTTC.

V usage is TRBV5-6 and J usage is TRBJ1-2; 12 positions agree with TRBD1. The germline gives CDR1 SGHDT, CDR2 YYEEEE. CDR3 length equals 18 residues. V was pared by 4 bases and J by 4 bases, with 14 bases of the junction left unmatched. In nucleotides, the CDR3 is TGTGCCAGCAGCAGGGTCCGGGACAGGGGGCGCTTAGGCTATGGCTACACCTTC. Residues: CASSRVRDRGRLGYGYTF.

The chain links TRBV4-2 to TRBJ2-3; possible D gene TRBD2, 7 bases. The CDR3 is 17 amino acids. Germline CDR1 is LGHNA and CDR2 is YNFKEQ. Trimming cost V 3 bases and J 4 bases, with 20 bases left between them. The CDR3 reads CASSQESEGGESDTQYF. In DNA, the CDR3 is TGTGCCAGCAGCCAGGAGAGCGAAGGGGGGGAGTCAGATACGCAGTATTTT.

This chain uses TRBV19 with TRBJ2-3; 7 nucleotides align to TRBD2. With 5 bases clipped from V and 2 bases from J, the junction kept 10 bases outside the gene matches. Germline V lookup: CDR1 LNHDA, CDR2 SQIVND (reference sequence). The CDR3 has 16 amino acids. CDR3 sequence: CASSPSGLPPTDTQYF. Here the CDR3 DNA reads TGTGCCAGTAGTCCCTCGGGACTACCTCCCACAGATACGCAGTATTTT. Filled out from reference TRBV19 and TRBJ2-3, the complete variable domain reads DGGITQSPKYLFRKEGQNVTLSCEQNLNHDAMYWYRQDPGQGLRLIYYSQIVNDFQKGDIAEGYSVSREKKESFPLTVTSAQKNPTAFYLCASSPSGLPPTDTQYFGPGTRLTVL.

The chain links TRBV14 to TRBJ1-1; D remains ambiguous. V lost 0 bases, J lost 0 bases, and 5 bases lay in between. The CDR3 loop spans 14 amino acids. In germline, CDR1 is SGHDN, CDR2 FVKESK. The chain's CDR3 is CASSQDSMNTEAFF. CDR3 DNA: TGTGCCAGCAGCCAAGACAGTATGAACACTGAAGCTTTCTTT.

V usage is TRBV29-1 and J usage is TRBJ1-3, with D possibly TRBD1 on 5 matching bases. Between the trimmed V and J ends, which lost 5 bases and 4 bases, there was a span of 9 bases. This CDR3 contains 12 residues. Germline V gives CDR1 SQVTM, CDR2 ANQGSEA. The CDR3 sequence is CSVRTYGNTIYF. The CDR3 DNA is TGCAGCGTTAGGACATACGGAAACACCATATATTTT. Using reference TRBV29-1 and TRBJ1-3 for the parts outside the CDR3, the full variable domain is SAVISQKPSRDICQRGTSLTIQCQVDSQVTMMFWYRQQPGQSLTLIATANQGSEATYESGFVIDKFPISRPNLTFSTLTVSNMSPEDSSIYLCSVRTYGNTIYFGEGSWLTVV.

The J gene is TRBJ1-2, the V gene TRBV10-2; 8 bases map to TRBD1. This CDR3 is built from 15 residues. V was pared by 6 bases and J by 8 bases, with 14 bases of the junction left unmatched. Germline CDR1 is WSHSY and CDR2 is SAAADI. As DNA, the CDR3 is TGCGCCAGCAGCATTCCCGGACAGGGCTCCGGCGGCTACACCTTC. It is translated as CASSIPGQGSGGYTF.

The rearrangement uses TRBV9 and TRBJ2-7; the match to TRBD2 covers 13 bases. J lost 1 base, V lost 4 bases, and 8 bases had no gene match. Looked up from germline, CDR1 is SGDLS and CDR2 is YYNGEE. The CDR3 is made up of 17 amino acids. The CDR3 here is CASSSGLAGVSSYEQYF. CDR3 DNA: TGTGCCAGCAGCTCAGGACTAGCGGGAGTCTCGTCCTACGAGCAGTACTTC.

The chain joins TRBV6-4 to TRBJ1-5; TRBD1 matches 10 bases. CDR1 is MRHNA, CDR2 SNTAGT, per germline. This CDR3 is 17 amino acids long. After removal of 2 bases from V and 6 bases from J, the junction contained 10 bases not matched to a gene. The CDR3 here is CASSDRSRQGAVQPQHF. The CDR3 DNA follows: TGTGCCAGCAGTGACCGGTCTAGACAGGGGGCTGTTCAGCCCCAGCATTTT.

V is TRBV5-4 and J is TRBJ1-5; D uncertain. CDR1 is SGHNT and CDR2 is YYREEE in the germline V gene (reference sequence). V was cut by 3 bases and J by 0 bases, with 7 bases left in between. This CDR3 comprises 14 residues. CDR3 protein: CASSSVYSNQPQHF. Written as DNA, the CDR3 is TGTGCCAGCAGCTCGGTATATAGCAATCAGCCCCAGCATTTT.

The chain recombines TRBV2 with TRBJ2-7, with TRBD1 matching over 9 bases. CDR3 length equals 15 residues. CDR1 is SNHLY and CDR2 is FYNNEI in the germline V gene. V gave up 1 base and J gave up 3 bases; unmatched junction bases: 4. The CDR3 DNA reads TGTGCCAGCAGTGAAGGGACAGGGGAGAACTACGAGCAGTACTTC. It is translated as CASSEGTGENYEQYF.

The CDR3: CASRERGLGTNEQFF. The DNA of the CDR3 is TGTGCCAGCAGAGAAAGGGGACTAGGGACGAATGAGCAGTTCTTC. The chain uses TRBV13 and TRBJ2-1, with 8 bases fitting TRBD2. The CDR3 has 15 amino acids. From germline, CDR1 is PRHDT and CDR2 FYEKMQ (reference sequence). Trimming cost V 6 bases and J 7 bases; bases outside gene matches: 11. Full variable domain (missing parts from reference TRBV13 and TRBJ2-1): AAGVIQSPRHLIKEKRETATLKCYPIPRHDTVYWYQQGPGQDPQFLISFYEKMQSDKGSIPDRFSAQQFSDYHSELNMSSLELGDSALYFCASRERGLGTNEQFFGPGTRLTVL.

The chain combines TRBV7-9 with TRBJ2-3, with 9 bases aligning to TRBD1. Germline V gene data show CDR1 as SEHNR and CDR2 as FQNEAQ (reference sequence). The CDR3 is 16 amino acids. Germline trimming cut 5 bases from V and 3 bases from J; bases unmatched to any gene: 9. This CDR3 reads CASSPSTGGSTDTQYF. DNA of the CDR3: TGTGCCAGCAGCCCTTCGACAGGGGGAAGTACAGATACGCAGTATTTT.

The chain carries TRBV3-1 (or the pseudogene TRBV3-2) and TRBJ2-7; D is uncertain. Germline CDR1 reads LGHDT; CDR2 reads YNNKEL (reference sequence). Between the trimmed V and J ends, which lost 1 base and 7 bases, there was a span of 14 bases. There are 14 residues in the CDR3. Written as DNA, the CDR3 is TGTGCCAGCAGCCAAGGCCAAACCTACTTGGAGCAGTACTTC. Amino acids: CASSQGQTYLEQYF.

CDR3 bases: TGTGCCAGCAGCTTGGCCAGGGGCACCTACGAGCAGTACTTC. Its translation is CASSLARGTYEQYF. The V and J genes are TRBV5-6 and TRBJ2-7; D possibly corresponds to TRBD1 (6 bases). Between the trimmed V and J ends, which lost 0 bases and 2 bases, there was a span of 9 bases. Germline V gene data show CDR1 as SGHDT and CDR2 as YYEEEE. This CDR3 is built from 14 residues. The variable domain in full, with the rest retrieved from reference TRBV5-6 and TRBJ2-7, is DAGVTQSPTHLIKTRGQQVTLRCSPKSGHDTVSWYQQALGQGPQFIFQYYEEEERQRGNFPDRFSGHQFPNYSSELNVNALLLGDSALYLCASSLARGTYEQYFGPGTRLTVT.

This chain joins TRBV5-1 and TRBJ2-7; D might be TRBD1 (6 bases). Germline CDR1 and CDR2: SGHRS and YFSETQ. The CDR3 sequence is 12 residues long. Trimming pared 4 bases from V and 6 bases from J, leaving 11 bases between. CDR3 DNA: TGCGCCAGCAGCGCCCCAGGGGCCGAGCAGTACTTC. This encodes CASSAPGAEQYF.

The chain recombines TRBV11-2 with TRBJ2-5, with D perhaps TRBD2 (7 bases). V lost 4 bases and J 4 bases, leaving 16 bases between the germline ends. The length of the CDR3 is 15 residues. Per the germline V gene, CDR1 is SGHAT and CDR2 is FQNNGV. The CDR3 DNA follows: TGTGCCAGCAGCTACTCGGGGGGCTTGGGAGAGACCCAGTACTTC. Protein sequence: CASSYSGGLGETQYF.

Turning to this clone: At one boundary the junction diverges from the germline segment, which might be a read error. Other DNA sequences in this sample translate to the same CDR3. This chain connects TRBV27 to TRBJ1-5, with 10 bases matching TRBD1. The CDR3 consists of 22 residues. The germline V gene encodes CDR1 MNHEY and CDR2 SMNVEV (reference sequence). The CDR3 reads CASTLPPHDRGLPEAGNQPQHF. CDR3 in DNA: TGTGCCAGCACTTTACCCCCCCACGACAGGGGGCTCCCGGAGGCCGGGAATCAGCCCCAGCATTTT.

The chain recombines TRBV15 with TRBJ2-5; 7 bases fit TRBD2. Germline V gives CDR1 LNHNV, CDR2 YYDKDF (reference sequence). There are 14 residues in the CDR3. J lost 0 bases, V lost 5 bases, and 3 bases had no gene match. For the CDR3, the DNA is TGTGCCACCAGCTCGGGGGGATACCAAGAGACCCAGTACTTC. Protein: CATSSGGYQETQYF.

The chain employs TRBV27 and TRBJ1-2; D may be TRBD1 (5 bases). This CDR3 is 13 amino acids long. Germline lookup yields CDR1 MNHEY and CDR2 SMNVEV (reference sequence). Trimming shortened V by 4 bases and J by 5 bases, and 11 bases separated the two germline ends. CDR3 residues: CASSYTGGYGYTF. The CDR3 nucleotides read TGTGCCAGCAGTTATACAGGAGGGTATGGCTACACCTTC.

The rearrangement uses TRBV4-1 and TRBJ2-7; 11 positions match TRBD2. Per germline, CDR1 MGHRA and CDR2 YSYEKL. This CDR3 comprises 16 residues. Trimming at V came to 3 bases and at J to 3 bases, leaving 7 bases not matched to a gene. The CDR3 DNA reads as TGCGCCAGCAGCCACGCCGGGACTAGCGGTTTCTACGAGCAGTACTTC. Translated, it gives CASSHAGTSGFYEQYF.